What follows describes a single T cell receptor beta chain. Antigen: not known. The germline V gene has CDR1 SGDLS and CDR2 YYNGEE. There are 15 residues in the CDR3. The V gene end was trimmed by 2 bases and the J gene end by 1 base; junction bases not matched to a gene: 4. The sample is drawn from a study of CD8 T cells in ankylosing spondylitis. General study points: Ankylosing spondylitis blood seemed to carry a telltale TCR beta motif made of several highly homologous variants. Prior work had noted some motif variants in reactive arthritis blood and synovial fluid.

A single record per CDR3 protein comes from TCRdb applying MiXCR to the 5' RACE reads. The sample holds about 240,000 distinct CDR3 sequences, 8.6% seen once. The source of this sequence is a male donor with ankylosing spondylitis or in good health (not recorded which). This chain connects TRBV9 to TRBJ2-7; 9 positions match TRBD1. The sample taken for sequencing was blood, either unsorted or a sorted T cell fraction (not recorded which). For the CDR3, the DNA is TGTGCCAGCAGCGTTTTGGACAGGGGATCCTACGAGCAGTACTTC. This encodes CASSVLDRGSYEQYF.